This T cell receptor (beta chain) was observed in a study of T cells expressing NK-cell markers (dated by TCRdb to the early 2020s). For the study in its entirety: Fewer than ten donors provided sorted CD3+CD56+NKG2C+, CD3+CD56+NKG2C- and CD3+CD56-NKG2C+ T-cell subsets, whose TCR beta-chain repertoires were profiled. Among the eight sequenced donors, seven were HCMV-seropositive and one was HCMV-seronegative. The study sequenced eight donors, all healthy volunteers chosen at random: three men and five women. The libraries were sequenced on Illumina HiSeq 2000/2500, MiSeq or NextSeq, producing 2 x 150 bp reads. Points the paper makes about the study in general: It remained unclear whether the expanded NKG2C-expressing T cell clones were specific for HCMV antigens. Those dominant clonotypes were again the most abundant among CD3+CD56-NKG2C+ cells in four donors, at 28.3-60.1%. In roughly 6 donors, the dominant CD3+CD56+NKG2C+ clonotypes ranked among the top 10 CD8+ clonotypes, making up roughly 1.0-8% of CD8+ T cells.

A commercial ELISA kit detecting HCMV-specific IgG in serum was used to determine HCMV serostatus. Ficoll density gradient centrifugation was used to isolate peripheral blood mononuclear cells from blood. The CDR3 spans 15 residues, from the cysteine through the phenylalanine. No nucleotide data were recorded. CDR1 and CDR2, looked up from the germline V gene, are KGHSH and LQKENI. As to this clonotype: What this receptor recognizes is not known.

Sequenced on an Illumina HiSeq 2000. The TCR beta cDNA libraries were made using 5'RACE template switching, a step that added both a universal primer site and unique molecular identifiers. Priming for cDNA synthesis came from the TCR beta constant segment, and two successive PCR amplification steps followed. On the authors' methods: MIGEC handled demultiplexing of the reads and grouping by UMI, while MiTCR was used to assemble and quantify clonotypes. Only TCR cDNA sequences supported by at least two reads were kept to exclude erroneous sequences. The tcR package was used for downstream repertoire analysis, with clonotypes matched between fractions based on CDR3 nucleotide sequence plus V segment. VDJmatch was used to annotate antigen specificity against VDJdb, with one amino acid substitution in CDR3 permitted. TCRdb reprocessed the sequencing reads and holds a single record per CDR3 protein sequence, with no DNA. Here the V and J calls rest on TCRdb's processing, not on the authors' analysis. The sample's records list around 550,000 distinct CDR3 sequences. The ten most abundant clones make up 3.5% to 4.5% of the sample.

This clonotype was obtained from a man younger than 35 in good health. Donor details come from another sample of the same person, matched by shared clones. Source material: blood T cells: a sorted CD56 or NKG2C T cell subset, CD4+ or CD8+ T cells, or bulk PBMC T cells (not recorded which). The V gene is TRBV18 and the J gene is TRBJ1-3; TCRdb calls TRBD1, which cannot be checked without DNA. The CDR3 protein: CASSLEGQDRNTIYF.